Each of the 21 T cell receptor beta chains below was sequenced from the same sample in a study of T cell changes during pregnancy in multiple sclerosis. The table came from immunoSEQ multiplex PCR; TCRdb's copy has only in-frame clones and leaves some out. The sample holds 55,000 to 95,000 clones, 85% to 95% seen once. The sample was peripheral blood, taken in the second trimester of pregnancy. The receptors were sampled from a female donor in good health, enrolled as a control in a pregnancy study.

The rearrangement links TRBV7-3 to TRBJ1-1; D unresolved. The V end lost 5 bases, the J end lost 3 bases, and 10 bases lay between the germline ends. Per the germline V gene, CDR1 is SGHTA and CDR2 is FQGTGA. CDR3 length: 13 amino acids. The CDR3, as DNA: TGTGCCAGCAGCGCACAAGTCTACACTGAAGCTTTCTTT. This gives the protein CASSAQVYTEAFF.

The chain is built from TRBV27 and TRBJ2-7; 9 bases are a match to TRBD1. Unmatched junction bases numbered 3, after V lost 0 bases and J lost 6 bases. The germline V gene has CDR1 MNHEY and CDR2 SMNVEV (reference sequence). CDR3 length equals 14 residues. CDR3 sequence (DNA): TGTGCCAGCAGTTTATCCGGGACAGGGTTCGAGCAGTACTTC. This encodes CASSLSGTGFEQYF.

This rearrangement joins TRBV7-9 to TRBJ1-3, with D possibly matching TRBD1 (5 bases). The V end lost 5 bases, the J end lost 8 bases, and 16 bases lay between the germline ends. This CDR3 is built from 14 residues. From germline, CDR1 is SEHNR and CDR2 FQNEAQ (reference sequence). As DNA, the CDR3 is TGTGCCAGCAGCCCCAGGGTTTCGGCGGACACCATATATTTT. It encodes CASSPRVSADTIYF.

The chain couples TRBV5-5 to TRBJ1-5, with 7 bases aligning to TRBD1. Germline trimming cut 3 bases from V and 3 bases from J; bases unmatched to any gene: 12. Germline CDR1 reads SGHKS; CDR2 reads YYEKEE (reference sequence). The CDR3 is made up of 17 amino acids. CDR3 sequence: CASSSILSTGYNQPQHF. For the CDR3, the DNA is TGTGCCAGCAGCTCCATCCTCTCGACAGGGTACAATCAGCCCCAGCATTTT.

This chain joins TRBV7-6 and TRBJ2-1, with D unclear. Trimming took 0 bases from V and 4 from J, leaving 4 bases between them. The CDR3 contains 13 residues. Per germline, CDR1 SGHVS and CDR2 FNYEAQ. The CDR3 region has the DNA TGTGCCAGCAGCTTAGCTAGTTACAATGAGCAGTTCTTC. Protein product: CASSLASYNEQFF.

This chain joins TRBV5-4 and TRBJ1-2; D gene ambiguous. V lost 4 bases to trimming and J lost 3 bases, with 13 bases between them. This CDR3 region has 14 residues. Germline values: CDR1 SGHNT, CDR2 YYREEE (reference sequence). The CDR3 DNA sequence: TGTGCCAGCAGCCCCGATTTGCGAGACTATGGCTACACCTTC. Translated, it gives CASSPDLRDYGYTF.

The chain has TRBV6-4 and TRBJ1-5, with TRBD1 matching over 9 bases. Germline-derived CDR1 and CDR2 are MRHNA and SNTAGT. Trimming at V came to 2 bases and at J to 4 bases, leaving 9 bases not matched to a gene. This CDR3 contains 17 residues. CDR3 region: CASSDRDRVTINQPQHF. Here the CDR3 DNA reads TGTGCCAGCAGTGACCGGGACAGGGTTACGATTAATCAGCCCCAGCATTTT.

This clone occurred a few times. The CDR3 nucleotides read TGTGCCACTACCACCGGGACAGCCAAGACCGTACTAGCCAAAAACATTCAGTACTTC. Its protein is CATTTGTAKTVLAKNIQYF. The chain is built from TRBV19 and TRBJ2-4; 7 nucleotides align to TRBD1. This CDR3 has 19 residues. CDR1 and CDR2 from the germline V gene are LNHDA and SQIVND (reference sequence). V lost 10 bases and J lost 0; bases outside the gene matches: 21.

The J gene is TRBJ2-1, the V gene TRBV27; TRBD2 agrees at 9 bases. The germline gives CDR1 MNHEY, CDR2 SMNVEV (reference sequence). The V segment lost 5 bases and the J segment 3 bases; nucleotides outside the gene matches: 2. The CDR3 length is 14 residues. CDR3 in DNA: TGTGCCAGCAGTCCTAGCGGGGTCTACAATGAGCAGTTCTTC. This sequence encodes CASSPSGVYNEQFF.

The chain uses TRBV7-2 and TRBJ1-4; D gene uncertain. CDR3 size: 15 residues. Trimming pared 3 bases from V and 5 bases from J, leaving 13 bases between. Germline CDR1 and CDR2: SGHTA and FQGNSA. CDR3 bases: TGTGCCAGCAGCTTTTACGCAGGTTACAATGAAAAACTGTTTTTT. It codes for CASSFYAGYNEKLFF.

This chain connects TRBV27 to TRBJ1-5; D not resolved. Trimming took off 6 bases at V and 0 bases at J, with 9 bases between the two ends. CDR3 size: 14 residues. Germline loops: CDR1 MNHEY, CDR2 SMNVEV (reference sequence). The CDR3 region is CASRSSYSNQPQHF. The DNA of the CDR3 is TGTGCCAGCAGATCCTCGTATAGCAATCAGCCCCAGCATTTT.

The genes are TRBV18 and TRBJ1-2; 12 positions match TRBD1. The CDR3 loop spans 15 amino acids. The V gene's germline CDR1 is KGHSH and CDR2 LQKENI. V shed 3 bases and J 8 bases; nucleotides not matched to a gene: 7. The CDR3 loop reads CASSPTGTGGRGYTF. The DNA for the CDR3 is TGTGCCAGCTCACCTACCGGGACAGGGGGCCGCGGCTACACCTTC.

The chain combines TRBV5-5 with TRBJ2-5; 10 bases are shared with TRBD1. The CDR3 runs 15 residues. Germline CDR1 and CDR2: SGHKS and YYEKEE (reference sequence). The trim removed 4 bases at V and 5 bases at J, leaving 8 bases unmatched. CDR3 region: CASSRDRGTGETQYF. The CDR3 nucleotides read TGTGCCAGCAGCAGGGACAGGGGTACGGGGGAGACCCAGTACTTC.

The CDR3 DNA follows: TGTGCCAGCAGCCGGCGGGGTACTAACTATGGCTACACCTTC. It specifies CASSRRGTNYGYTF. The chain links TRBV28 to TRBJ1-2; D gene ambiguous. The CDR3 covers 14 residues. Germline V gene lookup returns CDR1 MDHEN and CDR2 SYDVKM. The V gene lost 6 bases and the J gene lost 0 bases, with 11 bases spanning the gap.

The chain carries TRBV4-2 and TRBJ2-3; TRBD2 agrees at 9 bases. The CDR3 extends over 16 amino acids. Trimming took 4 bases from V and 1 from J; bases not matched to a gene: 6. CDR1 is LGHNA and CDR2 is YNFKEQ in the germline V gene. CDR3 protein: CASSPRGGGGTDTQYF. Here the CDR3 DNA reads TGTGCCAGCAGCCCCCGGGGCGGGGGGGGCACAGATACGCAGTATTTT.

The V call is TRBV7-8, the J call TRBJ2-1, with TRBD2 as a possible D gene (5 bases). V gave up 6 bases and J gave up 6 bases, with 21 bases separating them. This CDR3 comprises 16 residues. Germline V gene sequence: CDR1 SGHVS, CDR2 FQNEAQ. In nucleotides, the CDR3 is TGTGCCAGCAGAGGTAGGGTCCGGGGTACTGGCAATGAGCAGTTCTTC. Translation: CASRGRVRGTGNEQFF.

The chain couples TRBV5-6 to TRBJ1-1; perhaps TRBD1 as D (6 bases). CDR1 is SGHDT, CDR2 YYEEEE, per germline. The CDR3 is made up of 13 amino acids. The V and J ends lost 5 bases and 1 base respectively, with 9 bases between them. The chain's CDR3 is CASSNRANTEAFF. The CDR3 nucleotides read TGTGCCAGCAGTAACAGGGCGAACACTGAAGCTTTCTTT.

The chain carries TRBV5-6 and TRBJ2-3, with D possibly TRBD2 on 5 matching bases. The CDR3 runs to 13 residues. The germline V gene encodes CDR1 SGHDT and CDR2 YYEEEE. V lost 2 bases and J lost 3, with 7 bases in between. CDR3 coding DNA: TGTGCCAGCAGCTTTTGGACTACAGATACGCAGTATTTT. Translated, it gives CASSFWTTDTQYF.

This chain uses TRBV5-6 with TRBJ1-4, with 8 positions matching TRBD1. The germline CDR1 and CDR2 sequences are SGHDT and YYEEEE. Trimming took 4 bases from V and 7 from J; bases not matched to a gene: 9. This CDR3 contains 15 residues. CDR3 sequence reads: CASSLRRRGLEKLFF. DNA of the CDR3: TGTGCCAGCAGCCTCAGGCGCAGGGGGCTTGAAAAACTGTTTTTT.

V is TRBV7-9 and J is TRBJ2-2; 7 nucleotides line up with TRBD1. CDR3 size: 14 residues. V lost 6 bases and J lost 7; bases outside the gene matches: 8. Germline V lookup: CDR1 SEHNR, CDR2 FQNEAQ (reference sequence). CDR3 sequence (DNA): TGTGCCAGCAGACCGGGACAGTTACACGGGGAGCTGTTTTTT. The encoded protein is CASRPGQLHGELFF.

The rearrangement links TRBV7-2 to TRBJ1-2, with TRBD1 matching over 8 bases. From germline, CDR1 is SGHTA and CDR2 FQGNSA. This CDR3 has 15 amino acids. V was pared by 5 bases and J by 4 bases, with 9 bases of the junction left unmatched. As DNA, the CDR3 is TGTGCCAGCAGCCCAGGGGGCGCACAGGGCTATGGCTACACCTTC. It specifies CASSPGGAQGYGYTF.